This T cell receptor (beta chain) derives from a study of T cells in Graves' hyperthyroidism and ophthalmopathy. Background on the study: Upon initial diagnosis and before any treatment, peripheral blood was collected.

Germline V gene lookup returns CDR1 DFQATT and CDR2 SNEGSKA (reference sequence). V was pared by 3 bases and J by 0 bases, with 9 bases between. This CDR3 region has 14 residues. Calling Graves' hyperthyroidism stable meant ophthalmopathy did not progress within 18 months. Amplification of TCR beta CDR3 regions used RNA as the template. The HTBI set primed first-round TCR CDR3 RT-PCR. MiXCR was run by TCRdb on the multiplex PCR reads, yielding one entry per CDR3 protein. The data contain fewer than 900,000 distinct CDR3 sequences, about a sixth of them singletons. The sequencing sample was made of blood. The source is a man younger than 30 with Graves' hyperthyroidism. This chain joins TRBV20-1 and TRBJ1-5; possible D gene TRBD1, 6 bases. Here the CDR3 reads CSARRGGSNQPQHF. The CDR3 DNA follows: TGCAGTGCTAGGAGGGGGGGTAGCAATCAGCCCCAGCATTTT.